The sequence of this T cell receptor beta chain was determined in a study of shared clonotypes between healthy human individuals. The assay was immunoSEQ multiplex PCR, and TCRdb's table has in-frame clones only and misses some. The data show about 1.1 million clones, around three quarters seen once. This clone was counted a single time. V lost 2 bases to trimming and J lost 6 bases, with 14 bases between them. CDR3 length: 16 amino acids. Germline assignment: CDR1 MNHNY and CDR2 SVGAGI (reference sequence). In the CD4+ fraction, cells were divided into CD45RA+ naive and CD45RA-negative memory subsets.

Material for sequencing was memory CD4+ T cells from PBMCs. Subset defined: CD45RA-negative fraction. The receptor was isolated from a man aged 18 to 29 in good health. Some clones in this sample may be carry-over from other donors' samples. This sequence joins TRBV6-6 and TRBJ1-6, with D unclear. The CDR3 here is CASSYSQSLLNSPLHF. The CDR3 DNA reads as TGTGCCAGCAGTTACAGCCAGAGCCTACTTAATTCACCCCTCCACTTT.